One sample yielded the 22 T cell receptor beta chains listed below, sequenced in a study of blood T cell repertoires in COVID-19. Sequencing was performed with immunoSEQ multiplex PCR; in TCRdb, only in-frame clones are kept and a portion is missing. The sample holds some 240,000 clones, around 90% seen once. Sequenced material: PBMCs or T cells enriched from blood (not recorded which). The origin of the receptors is a woman in her thirties or forties who had been exposed to COVID-19.

This rearrangement joins TRBV6-2 or TRBV6-3 to TRBJ1-2, with unresolved D. V was clipped by 0 bases and J by 7 bases, with 9 bases between them. There are 13 residues in the CDR3. Germline CDR1 and CDR2: MNHEY and SVGEGT. The CDR3 sequence: CASSYSPASGYTF. CDR3 DNA sequence: TGTGCCAGCAGTTACTCGCCCGCGTCTGGCTACACCTTC.

This chain links TRBV4-3 with TRBJ2-5; D is possibly TRBD2 (5 bases). V lost 0 bases, J lost 4 bases, and 15 bases lay in between. CDR1 is LGHNA, CDR2 YSLEER, per germline. The CDR3 has 16 residues. This chain's CDR3 is CASSQDGGPLGETQYF. The CDR3 DNA reads TGCGCCAGCAGCCAAGATGGAGGACCCCTGGGAGAGACCCAGTACTTC.

The chain is built from TRBV21-1 and TRBJ2-7; the table calls TRBD1, which could not be checked here. TRBV21-1 is a known pseudogene. This CDR3 spans 17 amino acids. In nucleotides, the CDR3 is TGTGCCAGCAGCATTAATCCAGGGCAGACCTATCCCTACGAGCAGTACGTC. Protein sequence: CASSINPGQTYPYEQYV.

The V call is TRBV25-1, the J call TRBJ2-7, with 8 nucleotides matching TRBD2. J gave up 2 bases and V 2 bases, and 8 bases lay outside the gene matches. The germline V gene has CDR1 MGHDK and CDR2 SYGVNS. CDR3 size: 16 residues. The CDR3 DNA follows: TGTGCCAGCAGTGAAGAGTTCGGGCGGGGGGCCTACGAGCAGTACTTC. The encoded protein is CASSEEFGRGAYEQYF.

In this sample, this clone turned up a few times. The chain carries TRBV28 and TRBJ1-2; D gene ambiguous. Germline V gene data show CDR1 as MDHEN and CDR2 as SYDVKM. This CDR3 comprises 13 residues. V lost 7 bases and J 2 bases, leaving 11 bases between the germline ends. The CDR3 nucleotides read TGTGCCAGCAAGGCGGTTTCCAACTATGGCTACACCTTC. Encoded protein: CASKAVSNYGYTF.

V is TRBV29-1 and J is TRBJ1-2; D not certain. The V and J ends lost 6 bases and 6 bases respectively, with 11 bases between them. This CDR3 contains 11 residues. The V gene's germline CDR1 is SQVTM and CDR2 ANQGSEA. The CDR3 spells CSVRAGNGYTF. The CDR3, as DNA: TGCAGCGTGAGGGCGGGAAATGGCTACACCTTC. Variable domain in full (rest from reference TRBV29-1 and TRBJ1-2): SAVISQKPSRDICQRGTSLTIQCQVDSQVTMMFWYRQQPGQSLTLIATANQGSEATYESGFVIDKFPISRPNLTFSTLTVSNMSPEDSSIYLCSVRAGNGYTFGSGTRLTVV.

The chain combines TRBV30 with TRBJ1-6; D gene uncertain. The CDR3 length is 13 residues. V lost 7 bases and J lost 7, with 14 bases in between. CDR1 GTSNPN and CDR2 SVGIG come from the germline V gene (reference sequence). The CDR3 reads CASSWRRNSPLHF. CDR3 coding DNA: TGTGCCTCCTCTTGGAGGAGAAATTCACCCCTCCACTTT.

The chain is built from TRBV21-1 and TRBJ2-1; no DNA check was done on the table's D call, TRBD1. TRBV21-1 is a pseudogene. The CDR3 consists of 14 residues. The CDR3 region is CASSVDSNGNEQFF. CDR3 DNA: TGTGCCAGCAGTGTGGACAGCAATGGAAATGAGCAGTTCTTC.

The rearrangement links TRBV13 to TRBJ2-5; possible D gene TRBD1, 6 bases. With 3 bases removed from V and 5 bases from J, the gap between germline ends came to 13 bases. The CDR3 runs to 14 residues. The germline V gene encodes CDR1 PRHDT and CDR2 FYEKMQ (reference sequence). CDR3 protein: CASSFPAQGETQYF. The CDR3 nucleotides are TGTGCCAGCAGCTTCCCTGCCCAGGGGGAGACCCAGTACTTC.

The chain uses TRBV7-6 and TRBJ2-5; 9 nucleotides match TRBD2. The length of the CDR3 is 15 residues. J was trimmed by 2 bases and V by 4 bases; bases with no gene match: 5. Germline CDR1 reads SGHVS; CDR2 reads FNYEAQ. The CDR3 DNA follows: TGTGCCAGCAGCTCCCTAGCGGGGTCACAAGAGACCCAGTACTTC. Translated, it gives CASSSLAGSQETQYF.

The genes are TRBV5-6 and TRBJ1-3; D perhaps matches TRBD1 (5 bases). Germline V gene lookup returns CDR1 SGHDT and CDR2 YYEEEE. The CDR3 runs to 15 residues. Between the trimmed V and J ends, which lost 4 bases and 3 bases, there was a span of 14 bases. DNA for the CDR3: TGTGCCAGCAGCCGGATGACAGATGTTGGAAACACCATATATTTT. It yields the protein CASSRMTDVGNTIYF.

This chain connects TRBV7-5 to TRBJ2-2; the table assigns TRBD2, which was not confirmed against the DNA. TRBV7-5 is a pseudogene. The CDR3 sequence is 17 residues long. The CDR3 here is CVRSLVGRGWYTGELFF. In nucleotides, the CDR3 is TGTGTCAGAAGCTTAGTCGGGCGGGGGTGGTACACCGGGGAGCTGTTTTTT.

The J gene is TRBJ2-3, the V gene TRBV4-2; 8 bases match TRBD2. The CDR3 has 15 amino acids. V dropped 6 bases and J dropped 0; count of bases not matched to a gene: 5. Germline CDR1 is LGHNA and CDR2 is YNFKEQ. The CDR3 loop reads CASSPIAGSTDTQYF. In DNA form, the CDR3 reads TGTGCCAGCAGTCCCATAGCGGGGAGCACAGATACGCAGTATTTT.

This chain links TRBV7-6 with TRBJ1-5; D gene ambiguous. V dropped 2 bases and J dropped 8 bases, with 13 bases sitting between them. Germline V lookup: CDR1 SGHVS, CDR2 FNYEAQ. There are 14 residues in the CDR3. Here the CDR3 DNA reads TGTGCCAGCAGCTTAACCCGCGCATCTGAGCCCCAGCATTTT. Amino acid sequence: CASSLTRASEPQHF.

This chain links TRBV5-5 with TRBJ1-3; TRBD1 matches 10 bases. The CDR3 has 15 amino acids. Germline loops: CDR1 SGHKS, CDR2 YYEKEE (reference sequence). Germline trimming cut 3 bases from V and 4 bases from J; bases unmatched to any gene: 4. The DNA of the CDR3 is TGTGCCAGCAGCTCGAGACAGGGGGCCGGAAACACCATATATTTT. The encoded protein is CASSSRQGAGNTIYF.

The chain has TRBV5-1 and TRBJ1-4; possible D gene TRBD1, 6 bases. CDR1 and CDR2 (germline): SGHRS, YFSETQ. This CDR3 region has 16 residues. Trimming left V 3 bases short and J 3 bases short, with 15 bases between. The CDR3 sequence: CASSSGHPGSNEKLFF. CDR3 coding DNA: TGCGCCAGCAGCTCGGGACACCCAGGTTCTAATGAAAAACTGTTTTTT.

The rearrangement links TRBV19 to TRBJ2-7; 9 bases line up with TRBD1. The CDR3 has 13 amino acids. Germline values: CDR1 LNHDA, CDR2 SQIVND (reference sequence). Unmatched junction bases numbered 3, after V lost 7 bases and J lost 2 bases. CDR3 loop: CASKDRGAYEQYF. CDR3 bases: TGTGCCAGTAAGGACAGGGGAGCCTACGAGCAGTACTTC.

This rearrangement joins TRBV7-2 to TRBJ2-7; 7 bases match TRBD1. V gave up 4 bases and J gave up 4 bases; unmatched junction bases: 7. In germline, CDR1 is SGHTA, CDR2 FQGNSA. The CDR3 contains 14 residues. The CDR3 DNA reads as TGTGCCAGCAGCTGGGCAGGGGGAACATACGAGCAGTACTTC. It is translated as CASSWAGGTYEQYF.

In this sample, this clone turned up many times. CDR3 bases: TGTGCCAGCAGTGCGTTAGGGGGCGGCACAGATACGCAGTATTTT. Its protein is CASSALGGGTDTQYF. The V gene is TRBV6-4, the J gene TRBJ2-3; TRBD1 agrees at 7 bases. Trimming at V came to 4 bases and at J to 1 base, leaving 5 bases not matched to a gene. Germline lookup yields CDR1 MRHNA and CDR2 SNTAGT. The CDR3 is 15 amino acids.

This clone occurred once. The chain uses TRBV28 and TRBJ1-2; 8 bases align to TRBD1. The CDR3 runs 16 residues. Losses at the gene ends were 5 bases for V and 3 bases for J; bases not matched to a gene: 11. In germline, CDR1 is MDHEN, CDR2 SYDVKM. CDR3 sequence (DNA): TGTGCCAGCAGTCCCACGGGGACAGGTCCCCACTATGGCTACACCTTC. Its translation: CASSPTGTGPHYGYTF.

The J gene is TRBJ1-5, the V gene TRBV2; no clear D gene. The V gene lost 1 base and the J gene lost 0 bases, with 10 bases spanning the gap. Germline values: CDR1 SNHLY, CDR2 FYNNEI. The CDR3 sequence is 16 residues long. CDR3 nucleotide sequence: TGTGCCAGCAGTGAAGGCAGGCGTTATAGCAATCAGCCCCAGCATTTT. As protein: CASSEGRRYSNQPQHF.

Concerning this clone itself: In this CDR3 the conserved last residue, phenylalanine or tryptophan, is missing, so a read error is likely. It is unclear where the CDR3 begins or ends on the DNA, so no DNA is shown, and the CDR3 is as TCRdb lists it. J is TRBJ2-3 and V is TRBV10-1; the table's D call, TRBD2, was not checked against the DNA. Germline values: CDR1 WNHNN, CDR2 SYGVQD (reference sequence). The CDR3 is made up of 12 amino acids, end residues included. CDR3 region: CASSEPGLSSPM.